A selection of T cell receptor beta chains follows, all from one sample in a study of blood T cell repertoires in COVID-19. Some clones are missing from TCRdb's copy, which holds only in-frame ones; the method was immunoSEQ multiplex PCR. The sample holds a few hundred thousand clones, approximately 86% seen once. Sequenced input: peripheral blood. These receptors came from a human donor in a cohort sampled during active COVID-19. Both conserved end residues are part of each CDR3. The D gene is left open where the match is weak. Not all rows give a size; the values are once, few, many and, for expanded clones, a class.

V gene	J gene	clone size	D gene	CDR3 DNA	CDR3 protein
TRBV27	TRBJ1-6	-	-	TGTGCCAGCAGTTCTCTCTACGTCTCCTATAATTCACCCCTCCACTTT	CASSSLYVSYNSPLHF
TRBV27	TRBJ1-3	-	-	TGTGCCAGCAGCCCCGGGACAAGCCCGTCTGGAAACACCATATATTTT	CASSPGTSPSGNTIYF
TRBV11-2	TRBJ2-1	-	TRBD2	TGTGCCAGCAGCTTAACGGGAGGGGAGCAGTTCTTC	CASSLTGGEQFF
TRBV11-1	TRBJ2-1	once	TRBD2	TGTGCCAGCAGCACTAGCGGGAGGTACAATGAGCAGTTCTTC	CASSTSGRYNEQFF
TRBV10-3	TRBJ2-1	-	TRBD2	TGTGCCATCAGTGTTTTACTAGCGGGAAGCTATGAGCAGTTCTTC	CAISVLLAGSYEQFF
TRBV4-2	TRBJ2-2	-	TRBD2	TGTGCCAGCAGCCACGAGAGCGGGAGGGCCTGGACCGGGGAGCTGTTTTTT	CASSHESGRAWTGELFF
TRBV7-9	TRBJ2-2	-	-	TGTGCCAGCAGCCCAGTCGGGCGGGGGAACACCGGGGAGCTGTTTTTT	CASSPVGRGNTGELFF
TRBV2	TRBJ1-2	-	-	TGTGCCAGCAGAGAGGACCACGGGGGGAACTATGGCTACACCTTC	CASREDHGGNYGYTF
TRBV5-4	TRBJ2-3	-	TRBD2	TGTGCCAGCAGCTTGTCCCGACTAGCGGGCACAGATACGCAGTATTTT	CASSLSRLAGTDTQYF
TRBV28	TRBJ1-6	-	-	TGTGCCAGCAGTTTCCTCGCCCTGGAGGGTTCACCCCTCCACTTT	CASSFLALEGSPLHF
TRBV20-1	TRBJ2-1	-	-	TGCAGCAGTAGCGCTTACAATGAGCAGTTCTTC	CSSSAYNEQFF
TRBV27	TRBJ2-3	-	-	TGTGCCAGCATGAGCGGGTACACAGATACACAGTATTTT	CASMSGYTDTQYF
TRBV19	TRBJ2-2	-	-	TGTGCCAGTAGTAGGGCGGGTTTGAACACCGGGGAGCTGTTTTTT	CASSRAGLNTGELFF
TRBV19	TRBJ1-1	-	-	TGTGCCAGTAGTACCCCGGGAGGGAATAGCGAAGCTTTCTTT	CASSTPGGNSEAFF
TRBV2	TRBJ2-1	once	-	TGTGCCAGCAGGGGGGTCAGGGGTAAAAATGAGCAGTTCTTC	CASRGVRGKNEQFF
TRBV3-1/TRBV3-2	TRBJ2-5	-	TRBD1	TGTGCCAGCAAGCTCCGTGAACCGGGACAGGGATGGGAGACCCAGTACTTC	CASKLREPGQGWETQYF
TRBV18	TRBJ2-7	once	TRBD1	TGTGCCAGCTCACCAGGGGGGGACAGGGATTACGAGCAGTACTTC	CASSPGGDRDYEQYF
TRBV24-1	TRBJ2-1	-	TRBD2	TGTGCCAGTTCGGGCGGGAGTCCCATGAATGAGCAGTTCTTC	CASSGGSPMNEQFF
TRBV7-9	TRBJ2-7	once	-	TGTGCCAGCAGCTTAGCTGATAGCCGGGCCTACGAGCAGTACTTC	CASSLADSRAYEQYF
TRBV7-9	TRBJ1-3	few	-	TGTGCCAGCAGCTACAGGGTCGGAAACACCATATATTTT	CASSYRVGNTIYF
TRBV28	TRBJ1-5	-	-	TGTGCCAGCAGTTTAGTCCGGGAGGGGGGGAGCAATCAGCCCCAGCATTTT	CASSLVREGGSNQPQHF
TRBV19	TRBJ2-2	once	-	TGTGCCAGTAGTATCCGACTAGAGGGCCTGACCGGGGAGCTGTTTTTT	CASSIRLEGLTGELFF
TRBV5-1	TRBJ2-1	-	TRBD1	TGCGCCAGCAGCCCCGGACAGGGCTCCTACAATGAGCAGTTCTTC	CASSPGQGSYNEQFF
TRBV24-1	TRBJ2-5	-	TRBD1	TGTGCCACCAGCGATTTCAGGGACAGGGTCCACTTC	CATSDFRDRVHF
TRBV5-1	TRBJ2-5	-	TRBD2	TGCGCCAGCAACCCCCGGGCTAGCGGACAAGAGACCCAGTACTTC	CASNPRASGQETQYF
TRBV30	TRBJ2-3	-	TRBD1	TGTGCCTGGATTCCGGGACAGGCGACAGATACGCAGTATTTT	CAWIPGQATDTQYF
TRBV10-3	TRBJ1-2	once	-	TGTGCCATCACTCCGGAAGGACTCTATGGCTACACCTTC	CAITPEGLYGYTF
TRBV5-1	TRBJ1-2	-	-	TGCGCCAGCAGCTTGGCGGACAGCGCCCATGGCTACACCTTC	CASSLADSAHGYTF
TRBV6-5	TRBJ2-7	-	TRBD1	TGTGCCAGCATTACCGACAGGGCTACGCTCCCCGAGCAGTACTTC	CASITDRATLPEQYF
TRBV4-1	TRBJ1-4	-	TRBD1	TGCGCCAGCAGCCGCAGGGGGTCAGCTAATGAAAAACTGTTTTTT	CASSRRGSANEKLFF
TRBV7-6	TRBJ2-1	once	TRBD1	TGTGCCAGCAGCTTGGGGACAGGGGGCGATGAGCAGTTCTTC	CASSLGTGGDEQFF
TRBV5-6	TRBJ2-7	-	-	TGTGCCAGCAGCTTCAACACCCCCCTTCACTCCTACGAGCAGTACTTC	CASSFNTPLHSYEQYF
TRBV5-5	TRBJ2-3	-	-	TGTGCCAGCAGCTTGAACGGAGACACAGATACGCAGTATTTT	CASSLNGDTDTQYF
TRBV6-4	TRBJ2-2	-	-	TGTGCCAGCAGACCGGGATCTAAGACCGGGGAGCTGTTTTTT	CASRPGSKTGELFF
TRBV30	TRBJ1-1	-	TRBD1	TGTGCCTGGGGGCGTGGACAGGGGGCACTTACTGAAGCTTTCTTT	CAWGRGQGALTEAFF
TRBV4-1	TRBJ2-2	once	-	TGCGCCAGCAGCCAAGCTACTTCTACCGGGGAGCTGTTTTTT	CASSQATSTGELFF
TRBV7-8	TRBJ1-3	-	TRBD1	TGTGCCAGCAGCACCGGGACAGGGTTCGGAAACACCATATATTTT	CASSTGTGFGNTIYF
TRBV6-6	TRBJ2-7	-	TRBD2	TGTGCCAGCACCTTGGGGGGGTCTTCCAGCGAGCAGTACTTC	CASTLGGSSSEQYF
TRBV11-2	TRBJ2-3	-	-	TGTGCCACCGGCAGGGGGACTCCCACAGATACGCAGTATTTT	CATGRGTPTDTQYF
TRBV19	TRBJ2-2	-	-	TGTGCCAGTAGCACCCAGACGAACACCGGGGAGCTGTTTTTT	CASSTQTNTGELFF
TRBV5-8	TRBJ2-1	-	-	TGTGCCAGCAGCTTCGGGACTTGGGGATACAATGAGCAGTTCTTC	CASSFGTWGYNEQFF
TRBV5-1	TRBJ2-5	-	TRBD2	TGCGCCAGCAGGGCCCAACTAGCGGGGGAGACCCAGTACTTC	CASRAQLAGETQYF
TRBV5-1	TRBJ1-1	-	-	TGCGCCAGCAGCCCCTCCCCCGGGGTAACTGAAGCTTTCTTT	CASSPSPGVTEAFF
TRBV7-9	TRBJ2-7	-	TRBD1	TGTGCCAGCAGCCCGCGACAGGGGGCGAACGAGCAGTACTTC	CASSPRQGANEQYF
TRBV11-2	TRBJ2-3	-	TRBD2	TGTGCCAGCAGCGTAATTAGCGGGAGTGGCACAGATACGCAGTATTTT	CASSVISGSGTDTQYF
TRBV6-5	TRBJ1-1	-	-	TGTGCCAGCAAGTCAGGGAACACTGAAGCTTTCTTT	CASKSGNTEAFF
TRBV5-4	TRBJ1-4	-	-	TGTGCCAGCAGCCTTCCGGAAGAGACGCCTGGGCCCAATGAAAAACTGTTTTTT	CASSLPEETPGPNEKLFF
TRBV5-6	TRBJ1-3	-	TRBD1	TGTGCCAGCAGCCGCACAGGGGCGGGAAACACCATATATTTT	CASSRTGAGNTIYF
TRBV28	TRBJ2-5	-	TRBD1	TGTGCCAGCAGGCCCGGACAGGGGGCGGGGGAGACCCAGTACTTC	CASRPGQGAGETQYF
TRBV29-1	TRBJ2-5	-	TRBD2	TGCAGCGTCGCCCTATTAGCGGGTGTGGAAGAGACCCAGTACTTC	CSVALLAGVEETQYF
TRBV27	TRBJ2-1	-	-	TGTGCCAGCAGCCAACTGAGACAGGTGGTTAGGGGCAATGAGCAGTTCTTC	CASSQLRQVVRGNEQFF
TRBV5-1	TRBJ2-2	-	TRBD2	TGCGCCAGCAGCTACCACCTACTAGCGGGTCAAACTCCAACCGGGGAGCTGTTTTTT	CASSYHLLAGQTPTGELFF
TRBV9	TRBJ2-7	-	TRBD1	TGTGCCAGCAGCGTGGGACAGGGAGCCTACGAGCAGTACTTC	CASSVGQGAYEQYF
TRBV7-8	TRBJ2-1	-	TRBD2	TGTGCCAGCAGCTTAGTGCGCGGGTGGGGGGGTCCCTACAATGAGCAGTTCTTC	CASSLVRGWGGPYNEQFF
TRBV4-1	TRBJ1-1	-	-	TGCGCCAGCAGCCAAGTAGTCACGGCGGGCACTGAAGCTTTCTTT	CASSQVVTAGTEAFF
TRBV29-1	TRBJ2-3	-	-	TGCAGCGTTGAGGCAAGAGGGCAGCCCACAGATACGCAGTATTTT	CSVEARGQPTDTQYF